This T cell receptor (beta chain) is from a study of CD8 T cells in ankylosing spondylitis. Study results and limitations: A TCR beta motif of eight highly homologous variants appeared characteristic of ankylosing spondylitis blood.

Notes on this clonotype: Its antigen is undetermined.

Germline V gene data show CDR1 as DFQATT and CDR2 as SNEGSKA (reference sequence). The CDR3 loop spans 19 amino acids. V lost 2 bases and J lost 0; bases outside the gene matches: 16. The authors made TCR beta libraries by quantitative 5'-RACE with molecular barcodes. TCRdb redid the calling of the 5' RACE reads with MiXCR, one entry per CDR3 protein. The repertoire holds around 300,000 distinct CDR3 sequences, with around a tenth as singletons. The sequenced material came from blood, either unsorted or a sorted T cell fraction (not recorded which). V gene TRBV20-1 combines with J gene TRBJ2-7, with 10 bases fitting TRBD1. This TCR derives from a female donor with ankylosing spondylitis or in good health (not recorded which). In DNA, the CDR3 is TGCAGTGCTAGACCGTACAGAGTTGGGACAGGGGATAGCTCCTACGAGCAGTACTTC. It encodes CSARPYRVGTGDSSYEQYF.